The present entry profiles one TCR beta chain with its context. Its specificity is unknown. This record comes from a study of T cell repertoires in cytomegalovirus infection. Study-wide context: It was recently identified HLA-C-restricted and well-studied HLA-B-restricted CMV epitopes that the study used. CMV infection together with matching HLA type was indicated by public TCR beta signatures. Study-wide results and limits: Dominant in the ex vivo response were TCR beta clonotypes restricted by HLA-C and specific for CMV. Summed public TCR beta family frequency identified CMV carriers bearing the relevant HLA.

With 1 base removed from V and 5 bases from J, the gap between germline ends came to 15 bases. Per germline, CDR1 SEHNR and CDR2 FQNEAQ (reference sequence). The CDR3 contains 15 residues. MiXCR, run by TCRdb on the reads, gives a single entry per CDR3 protein. The sample contains approximately 1,000,000 distinct CDR3 sequences, around 30% of which appear only once. The TCR sequence derives from a human donor in good health (CMV status not recorded). Some clones in this sample may be carry-over from other donors' samples. The specimen was cultured CD8+ T cells from PBMCs, collected from culture after CMV antigen stimulation. V gene TRBV7-9 combines with J gene TRBJ2-7; D possibly matches TRBD1 or TRBD2 (5 bases each). This CDR3 reads CASSLEGRQLHEQYF. The CDR3, as DNA: TGTGCCAGCAGCTTAGAAGGGAGACAGTTGCACGAGCAGTACTTC.